The 20 T cell receptor beta chains presented below share a single source sample, sequenced in a study of cytomegalovirus exposure and HLA in healthy donors. With 60 Vbeta and 13 Jbeta primers, the PCR was carried out. Produced via immunoSEQ multiplex PCR; TCRdb's table is partial and in-frame only. This table holds 130,000 to 150,000 clones. The sequenced material came from PBMCs. Receptors were obtained from a male donor in good health and CMV-seronegative.

V is TRBV29-1 and J is TRBJ1-2, with D tentatively TRBD1 (6 bases). The CDR3 has 13 amino acids. V was cut by 4 bases and J by 4 bases, with 13 bases left in between. The germline V gene encodes CDR1 SQVTM and CDR2 ANQGSEA. The CDR3 here is CSVGTESTYGYTF. Here the CDR3 DNA reads TGCAGCGTTGGGACAGAATCTACCTATGGCTACACCTTC.

The genes are TRBV5-1 and TRBJ2-2; TRBD1 is a possible D gene (5 bases). Trimming took off 5 bases at V and 0 bases at J, with 11 bases between the two ends. The CDR3 runs 15 residues. From germline, CDR1 is SGHRS and CDR2 YFSETQ. In DNA, the CDR3 is TGCGCCAGCAGACTGGGGCTGTCGAACACCGGGGAGCTGTTTTTT. This encodes CASRLGLSNTGELFF.

V is TRBV9 and J is TRBJ2-2, with D uncertain. Per the germline V gene, CDR1 is SGDLS and CDR2 is YYNGEE. V was trimmed by 3 bases and J by 0 bases, leaving 6 bases between them. This CDR3 comprises 14 residues. This chain's CDR3 is CASSGAANTGELFF. In DNA form, the CDR3 reads TGTGCCAGCAGCGGGGCCGCGAACACCGGGGAGCTGTTTTTT.

CDR3 sequence reads: CASSLRQKRTMNTEAFF. The CDR3 region has the DNA TGTGCCAGCAGCCTACGACAGAAGAGAACCATGAACACTGAAGCTTTCTTT. The V and J genes are TRBV7-2 and TRBJ1-1; perhaps TRBD1 as D (5 bases). V was clipped by 5 bases and J by 0 bases, with 19 bases between them. This CDR3 comprises 17 residues. Per germline, CDR1 SGHTA and CDR2 FQGNSA.

The J gene is TRBJ1-6, the V gene TRBV9; TRBD1 matches 7 bases. The CDR3 totals 21 residues. CDR1 and CDR2 (germline): SGDLS, YYNGEE. V lost 1 base and J lost 0; bases outside the gene matches: 16. CDR3 sequence reads: CASSVNQGEWGDLSYNSPLHF. CDR3 in DNA: TGTGCCAGCAGCGTAAACCAGGGGGAATGGGGCGATCTCTCCTATAATTCACCCCTCCACTTT.

The V and J genes are TRBV29-1 and TRBJ2-3; TRBD2 might be the D (6 bases). V was clipped by 3 bases and J by 2 bases, with 15 bases between them. This CDR3 has 15 residues. CDR1 and CDR2 (germline): SQVTM, ANQGSEA. CDR3 sequence (DNA): TGCAGCGTTGACTTGTCCACTAGCTCCACAGATACGCAGTATTTT. Its protein product is CSVDLSTSSTDTQYF.

J is TRBJ2-2 and V is TRBV5-1; weak D call: TRBD1 (7 bases). This CDR3 has 16 residues. Per germline, CDR1 SGHRS and CDR2 YFSETQ. Trimming removed 4 bases from V and 5 bases from J, with 18 bases in between. Here the CDR3 DNA reads TGCGCCAGCAGCCTAGAAACCAGGGGGAGGACCGGGGAGCTGTTTTTT. It encodes CASSLETRGRTGELFF.

The chain carries TRBV28 and TRBJ2-2; 7 bases are a match to TRBD1. J gave up 5 bases and V 5 bases, and 11 bases lay outside the gene matches. Per germline, CDR1 MDHEN and CDR2 SYDVKM. This CDR3 contains 16 residues. DNA of the CDR3: TGTGCCAGCAGTCCCTCCGAGACAGGGTTGACCGGGGAGCTGTTTTTT. The encoded protein is CASSPSETGLTGELFF. The whole variable domain, remainder taken from reference TRBV28 and TRBJ2-2, is DVKVTQSSRYLVKRTGEKVFLECVQDMDHENMFWYRQDPGLGLRLIYFSYDVKMKEKGDIPEGYSVSREKKERFSLILESASTNQTSMYLCASSPSETGLTGELFFGEGSRLTVL.

As for this clone: The CDR3 does not end in the conserved phenylalanine or tryptophan, so this is likely a read error. The DNA is omitted, as the CDR3 cannot be located on it reliably, and the CDR3 follows TCRdb's listing. J is TRBJ1-5 and V is TRBV6-4; the D call TRBD1 from the table was never checked on the DNA. In germline, CDR1 is MRHNA, CDR2 SNTAGT. Both ends counted, the CDR3 spans 11 residues. CDR3 sequence: CASNGQGRTFT.

The chain is built from TRBV9 and TRBJ2-7, with a weak D call TRBD2 (7 bases). Between the trimmed V and J ends, which lost 4 bases and 6 bases, there was a span of 20 bases. Germline values: CDR1 SGDLS, CDR2 YYNGEE. The CDR3 totals 15 residues. Here the CDR3 DNA reads TGTGCCAGCAGCTCATCGGGGGGCCCCGCGACCGAGCAGTACTTC. It yields the protein CASSSSGGPATEQYF.

V is TRBV19 and J is TRBJ2-1; possibly TRBD1 for D (5 bases). The V gene lost 3 bases and the J gene lost 0 bases, with 21 bases spanning the gap. Per germline, CDR1 LNHDA and CDR2 SQIVND (reference sequence). The CDR3 spans 19 residues. CDR3: CASSILSSQGEHSYNEQFF. Here the CDR3 DNA reads TGTGCCAGTAGTATCCTCTCTTCGCAGGGCGAGCACTCCTACAATGAGCAGTTCTTC.

This chain joins TRBV7-9 and TRBJ1-1, with D maybe TRBD1 (6 bases). Deletions cut 1 base from V and 7 bases from J, with 19 bases between. This CDR3 has 16 residues. Germline V gene lookup returns CDR1 SEHNR and CDR2 FQNEAQ (reference sequence). The CDR3 loop is CASSLVMGRGGIEAFF. The CDR3 coding sequence is TGTGCCAGCAGCTTAGTGATGGGCAGGGGTGGGATTGAAGCTTTCTTT.

The rearrangement uses TRBV7-2 and TRBJ1-3, with D possibly being TRBD1 (5 bases). CDR1 is SGHTA, CDR2 FQGNSA, per germline. Trimming shortened V by 3 bases and J by 4 bases, and 7 bases separated the two germline ends. The CDR3 consists of 13 residues. The CDR3 DNA reads as TGTGCCAGCAGCTTTAAGGGGGGAAACACCATATATTTT. Translated, it gives CASSFKGGNTIYF. The full variable domain, its missing parts supplied by reference TRBV7-2 and TRBJ1-3, is GAGVSQSPSNKVTEKGKDVELRCDPISGHTALYWYRQSLGQGLEFLIYFQGNSAPDKSGLPSDRFSAERTGGSVSTLTIQRTQQEDSAVYLCASSFKGGNTIYFGEGSWLTVV.

About this clone itself: The DNA is left out, because the CDR3 cannot be placed on it with certainty; the CDR3 is given as TCRdb lists it. The chain's CDR3 is CASSPGVGIGTFF. The V gene is TRBV27, the J gene TRBJ1-1. Germline lookup yields CDR1 MNHEY and CDR2 SMNVEV (reference sequence). The length of the CDR3 is 13 amino acids, counting both ends.

V is TRBV28 and J is TRBJ2-7; 14 nucleotides line up with TRBD2. V lost 3 bases to trimming and J lost 2 bases; unmatched junction nucleotides: 6. The CDR3 is 17 residues long. Germline CDR1 is MDHEN and CDR2 is SYDVKM. The CDR3 region is CASSFPGLAGGTYEQYF. For the CDR3, the DNA is TGTGCCAGCAGTTTCCCCGGACTAGCGGGGGGTACCTACGAGCAGTACTTC.

V is TRBV5-1 and J is TRBJ1-2; a possible D gene is TRBD1 (5 bases). V lost 0 bases to trimming and J lost 8 bases, with 8 bases between them. Germline loops: CDR1 SGHRS, CDR2 YFSETQ. The CDR3 length is 12 residues. The CDR3 here is CASSLAGGGYTF. DNA of the CDR3: TGCGCCAGCAGCTTGGCGGGGGGGGGCTACACCTTC.

J is TRBJ2-1 and V is TRBV30, with 8 positions matching TRBD1. Trimming took 4 bases from V and 4 from J; bases not matched to a gene: 15. In germline, CDR1 is GTSNPN, CDR2 SVGIG (reference sequence). This CDR3 comprises 17 residues. CDR3 coding DNA: TGTGCCTGGACAGGGGGCGTACCTCTTGACCCGTACAATGAGCAGTTCTTC. Encoded protein: CAWTGGVPLDPYNEQFF.

The genes are TRBV4-3 and TRBJ2-5, with 11 bases identical to TRBD2. J lost 3 bases, V lost 4 bases, and 4 bases had no gene match. This CDR3 has 15 amino acids. Germline CDR1 is LGHNA and CDR2 is YSLEER. The CDR3 loop is CASSPGLAAEETQYF. CDR3 nucleotide sequence: TGCGCCAGCAGCCCGGGACTAGCGGCCGAAGAGACCCAGTACTTC.

This chain links TRBV18 with TRBJ1-6; 7 nucleotides match TRBD1. Germline V gene lookup returns CDR1 KGHSH and CDR2 LQKENI. V was clipped by 0 bases and J by 11 bases; unmatched bases: 7. The CDR3 length is 15 residues. Here the CDR3 DNA reads TGTGCCAGCTCACCACCGGGACAGTTCCATCCACCCCTCCACTTT. Encoded protein: CASSPPGQFHPPLHF.

V and J are TRBV7-9 and TRBJ1-5, with TRBD1 identical over 7 bases. Germline CDR1 is SEHNR and CDR2 is FQNEAQ (reference sequence). The CDR3 is made up of 17 amino acids. The V segment lost 0 bases and the J segment 0 bases; nucleotides outside the gene matches: 5. CDR3 protein: CASSLATGVVSNQPQHF. As DNA, the CDR3 is TGTGCCAGCAGCTTAGCTACAGGGGTGGTTAGCAATCAGCCCCAGCATTTT.